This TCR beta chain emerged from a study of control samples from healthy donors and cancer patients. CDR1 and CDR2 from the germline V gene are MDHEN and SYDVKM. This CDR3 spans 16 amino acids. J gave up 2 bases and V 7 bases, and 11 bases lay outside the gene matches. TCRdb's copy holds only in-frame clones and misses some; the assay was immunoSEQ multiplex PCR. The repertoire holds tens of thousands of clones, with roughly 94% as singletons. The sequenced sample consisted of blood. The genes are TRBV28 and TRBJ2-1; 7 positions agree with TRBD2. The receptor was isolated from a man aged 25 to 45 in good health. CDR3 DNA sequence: TGTGCCAGCACCACATATCAGGGACTAACCTACAATGAGCAGTTCTTC. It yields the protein CASTTYQGLTYNEQFF.